These T cell receptor beta chains were read from a single sample in a study of regulatory T cells in long-lasting Graves disease. TCRdb reanalysed the multiplex PCR reads using MiXCR and keeps one entry per CDR3 protein. The table includes hundreds of thousands of distinct CDR3 sequences, roughly 15% detected once. These data were also filed under a second study, of T cells in Graves' hyperthyroidism and ophthalmopathy.

The material sequenced was peripheral blood mononuclear cells (PBMCs), taken at new diagnosis, from a patient treated with antithyroid drugs. These receptors were taken from a woman aged 25 to 45 with Graves disease. Both conserved end residues are part of each CDR3. The order of the fields is clone size, D gene, V gene, J gene, CDR3 protein, CDR3 DNA. D genes are given only for firm matches. Some rows mark clone size as missing; the rest say once, few, many or name a class of expanded clone.

>many|NA|TRBV11-3|TRBJ2-3
CASSTGTQSTDTQYF
TGTGCCAGCAGCACCGGGACGCAGAGCACAGATACGCAGTATTTT
>NA|TRBD1|TRBV6-1|TRBJ1-6
CASTRDRGYSPLHF
TGTGCCAGCACCCGGGACAGAGGGTATTCACCCCTCCACTTT
>many|NA|TRBV12-3/TRBV12-4|TRBJ2-7
CASSWKDGGEQYF
TGTGCCAGCAGTTGGAAGGACGGAGGAGAGCAGTACTTC
>NA|TRBD1|TRBV10-3|TRBJ1-1
CATEQGLGMNTEAFF
TGTGCCACCGAACAGGGGTTGGGAATGAACACTGAAGCTTTCTTT
>many|NA|TRBV12-3/TRBV12-4|TRBJ1-2
CASSFEEGPNYGYTF
TGTGCCAGCAGTTTTGAGGAGGGACCTAACTATGGCTACACCTTC
>NA|NA|TRBV5-1|TRBJ2-3
CASSNDIFTDTQYF
TGCGCCAGCAGTAATGACATATTCACAGATACGCAGTATTTT
>many|NA|TRBV12-3/TRBV12-4|TRBJ2-5
CASRERQADQETQYF
TGTGCCAGCAGGGAACGACAGGCAGACCAAGAGACCCAGTACTTC
>NA|NA|TRBV3-1|TRBJ2-1
CASSYGTGAHYNEQFF
TGTGCCAGCAGCTACGGTACGGGGGCCCACTACAATGAGCAGTTCTTC
>NA|NA|TRBV12-3/TRBV12-4|TRBJ2-1
CASSHGGSSYNEQFF
TGTGCCAGCAGCCACGGAGGGAGCTCCTACAATGAGCAGTTCTTC
>many|NA|TRBV2|TRBJ2-7
CASRRVVAEYYEQYF
TGTGCCAGCCGCCGTGTGGTAGCGGAATACTACGAGCAGTACTTC
>few|NA|TRBV20-1|TRBJ1-2
CSAIWGLNGYTF
TGCAGTGCTATTTGGGGGCTCAATGGCTACACCTTC
>NA|NA|TRBV11-2|TRBJ2-2
CASSRGTDGTGELFF
TGTGCCAGCAGCAGGGGGACTGACGGGACCGGGGAGCTGTTTTTT
>NA|TRBD2|TRBV19|TRBJ2-1
CASSIAVAGPGEQFF
TGTGCCAGTAGTATAGCCGTAGCGGGGCCTGGGGAGCAGTTCTTC
>NA|NA|TRBV6-1|TRBJ1-5
CASSEKPGRPQHF
TGTGCCAGCAGTGAGAAACCGGGAAGGCCCCAGCATTTT
>NA|NA|TRBV28|TRBJ1-6
CASRPPGGDSPLHF
TGTGCCAGCAGACCCCCCGGAGGGGATTCACCCCTCCACTTT
>few|NA|TRBV7-9|TRBJ1-3
CASSITYSSGNTIYF
TGTGCCAGCAGCATTACGTACAGCTCTGGAAACACCATATATTTT
>NA|TRBD2|TRBV10-3|TRBJ2-2
CAIRISGVAGELFF
TGTGCCATCAGGATCAGCGGGGTCGCCGGGGAGCTGTTTTTT
>many|NA|TRBV7-2|TRBJ2-1
CASSLVPGPYNEQFF
TGTGCCAGCAGCTTAGTCCCCGGCCCCTACAATGAGCAGTTCTTC
>NA|TRBD1|TRBV3-1|TRBJ2-7
CASSQQAGTGGNEQYF
TGTGCCAGCAGCCAACAAGCCGGGACAGGGGGGAACGAGCAGTACTTC
>many|TRBD2|TRBV7-9|TRBJ2-7
CASSPGLADPYEQYF
TGTGCCAGCAGCCCAGGACTAGCGGATCCCTACGAGCAGTACTTC
>few|TRBD2|TRBV28|TRBJ2-7
CASSSYPRTSSYEQYF
TGTGCCAGCAGTTCCTACCCCCGGACTAGCTCCTACGAGCAGTACTTC
>few|NA|TRBV10-3|TRBJ2-4
CAISDSESKNIQYF
TGTGCCATCAGTGATTCGGAAAGCAAAAACATTCAGTACTTC
>NA|NA|TRBV6-1|TRBJ2-2
CASSPFSGELFF
TGTGCCAGCAGCCCCTTTTCCGGGGAGCTGTTTTTT
>NA|NA|TRBV10-3|TRBJ1-2
CAIGASPGQGLYGYTF
TGTGCCATCGGAGCATCCCCCGGGCAGGGGCTCTATGGCTACACCTTC
>many|NA|TRBV6-1|TRBJ2-7
CASSRLSYEQYF
TGTGCCAGCTCCAGGTTGTCCTACGAGCAGTACTTC
>NA|NA|TRBV19|TRBJ1-2
CASSLLPGGYTF
TGTGCCAGTTCCCTCCTGCCGGGGGGCTACACCTTC
>few|TRBD2|TRBV30|TRBJ2-7
CAWTPGLSREQYF
TGTGCCTGGACCCCGGGACTATCTCGCGAGCAGTACTTC
>few|TRBD1|TRBV30|TRBJ1-1
CAWKLGTGVAEAFF
TGTGCCTGGAAACTCGGGACAGGGGTTGCTGAAGCTTTCTTT
>NA|NA|TRBV7-9|TRBJ2-3
CASSLETRLDTQYF
TGTGCCAGCAGCCTGGAGACTAGGCTTGATACGCAGTATTTT
>NA|NA|TRBV14|TRBJ1-1
CASSQEWRGMNTEAFF
TGTGCCAGCAGCCAAGAGTGGAGGGGGATGAACACTGAAGCTTTCTTT
>NA|NA|TRBV11-2|TRBJ2-1
CASSPSGRGERFF
TGTGCCAGCAGCCCCTCAGGGAGGGGGGAGCGGTTCTTC
>NA|NA|TRBV7-9|TRBJ2-2
CASSWGKRSNTGELFF
TGTGCCAGCAGCTGGGGCAAGAGGTCGAACACCGGGGAGCTGTTTTTT
>many|NA|TRBV18|TRBJ1-1
CASAPGSPEAFF
TGTGCCAGCGCCCCCGGGAGCCCTGAAGCTTTCTTT
>many|TRBD2|TRBV27|TRBJ2-5
CASSPSGRVQETQYF
TGTGCCAGCAGTCCCAGCGGGAGGGTCCAAGAGACCCAGTACTTC
>few|NA|TRBV7-2|TRBJ1-2
CASSLGVPGYTF
TGTGCCAGCAGCTTAGGAGTTCCGGGCTACACCTTC
>few|NA|TRBV20-1|TRBJ1-1
CSARDNQGGFGLAAFF
TGCAGTGCTAGAGATAACCAGGGTGGTTTTGGGCTCGCGGCTTTCTTT
>many|NA|TRBV2|TRBJ2-1
CASSETRVADPEQFF
TGTGCCAGCAGTGAAACTCGGGTAGCTGACCCGGAGCAGTTCTTC
>many|TRBD2|TRBV27|TRBJ2-3
CASSSGTSGMTQYF
TGTGCCAGCAGTTCCGGGACTAGCGGGATGACGCAGTATTTT
>many|NA|TRBV27|TRBJ2-5
CASSDTGARNDQETQYF
TGTGCCAGCAGCGACACCGGGGCCAGGAACGACCAAGAGACCCAGTACTTC
>many|NA|TRBV19|TRBJ1-5
CASSPGGVEQPQHF
TGTGCCAGTAGTCCCGGTGGGGTGGAACAGCCCCAGCATTTT
>many|TRBD2|TRBV30|TRBJ2-7
CAWAKGGSYEQYF
TGTGCCTGGGCGAAGGGCGGGAGCTACGAGCAGTACTTC
>once|TRBD1|TRBV29-1|TRBJ2-7
CSVLVGTGRYEQYF
TGCAGCGTTCTGGTAGGGACAGGGCGGTACGAGCAGTACTTC
>NA|NA|TRBV19|TRBJ2-1
CASSIDSAEKYNEQFF
TGTGCCAGTAGTATAGATTCGGCAGAGAAATACAATGAGCAGTTCTTC
>few|TRBD2|TRBV20-1|TRBJ2-3
CSARTSGSGGDTQYF
TGCAGTGCTCGGACTAGCGGGAGCGGAGGAGATACGCAGTATTTT
>NA|TRBD2|TRBV29-1|TRBJ2-1
CSVEGGVGYNEQFF
TGCAGCGTTGAGGGGGGGGTAGGCTACAATGAGCAGTTCTTC
>many|NA|TRBV3-1|TRBJ1-2
CASSQFRVNYGYTF
TGTGCCAGCAGCCAATTTCGAGTTAACTATGGCTACACCTTC
>NA|TRBD2|TRBV5-1|TRBJ2-3
CASSWDRSGSTDTQYF
TGTGCCAGCAGCTGGGACCGTAGCGGGAGCACAGATACGCAGTATTTT
>many|TRBD1|TRBV3-1|TRBJ2-3
CASKTGGTDTQYF
TGTGCCAGCAAAACAGGGGGCACAGATACGCAGTATTTT
>NA|NA|TRBV28|TRBJ1-6
CASITSGFYNSPLHF
TGTGCCAGCATAACGTCAGGTTTCTATAATTCACCCCTCCACTTT
>NA|NA|TRBV30|TRBJ2-1
CAWSTYSPEQFF
TGTGCCTGGAGTACCTACTCGCCTGAGCAGTTCTTC
>few|TRBD2|TRBV20-1|TRBJ2-1
CSALGRGTSGYNEQFF
TGCAGTGCGCTAGGACGGGGGACTAGCGGGTACAATGAGCAGTTCTTC
>many|NA|TRBV28|TRBJ2-3
CASSSPFRGRSTDTQYF
TGTGCCAGCAGTTCCCCGTTTAGAGGGCGCAGCACAGATACGCAGTATTTT
>few|NA|TRBV2|TRBJ2-3
CASRFPPRVRGRDTQYF
TGTGCCAGCAGGTTTCCCCCCCGAGTCCGGGGAAGGGATACGCAGTATTTT
>NA|TRBD2|TRBV18|TRBJ2-1
CASSQGLAGVGRSNEQFF
TGTGCCAGCTCACAGGGGCTGGCGGGAGTTGGACGTAGCAATGAGCAGTTCTTC
>many|TRBD2|TRBV29-1|TRBJ2-1
CSVLGLAGPYNEQFF
TGCAGCGTTCTAGGACTAGCGGGTCCCTACAATGAGCAGTTCTTC
>many|NA|TRBV12-3/TRBV12-4|TRBJ2-3
CASSFGNGAGDTQYF
TGTGCCAGCAGTTTTGGAAACGGAGCTGGCGATACGCAGTATTTT
>NA|TRBD1|TRBV7-3|TRBJ1-1
CASSLTGDRVNTEAFF
TGTGCCAGCAGCTTAACAGGGGACAGAGTGAACACTGAAGCTTTCTTT